The rows below give T cell receptor beta chains drawn from one sample of a study of T cells in Graves' hyperthyroidism and ophthalmopathy. TCRdb reprocessed the multiplex PCR reads with MiXCR, giving one entry per CDR3 protein. The sample comprises about 400,000 distinct CDR3 sequences, about 15% of which are singletons, and over 25% rests with the top ten. Sequenced input: blood. The receptors shown here come from a woman aged 25 to 39 with Graves' hyperthyroidism. The CDR3 runs from the conserved cysteine through the conserved F or W. Fields, in order: clone size, J gene, V gene, D gene, CDR3 length, CDR3 DNA, CDR3 protein. The D gene is left open where the match is weak. Part of the rows lack a size; the others show once, few, many or a class for expanded clones.

- | TRBJ2-5 | TRBV6-4 | TRBD2 | 16 | TGTGCCAGCAGAGAACCTAGCGGGAGGGCACAAGAGACCCAGTACTTC | CASREPSGRAQETQYF
- | TRBJ1-5 | TRBV6-1 | - | 13 | TGTGCCAGCAGGTGGAATAGCAATCAGCCCCAGCATTTT | CASRWNSNQPQHF
- | TRBJ2-1 | TRBV15 | - | 15 | TGTGCCACCTGGGAGGACGGGACAACTTACAATGAGCAGTTCTTC | CATWEDGTTYNEQFF
- | TRBJ1-1 | TRBV5-1 | - | 14 | TGCGCCAGCAGCTTAATCCGGGACAACACTGAAGCTTTCTTT | CASSLIRDNTEAFF
many | TRBJ2-1 | TRBV28 | TRBD1 | 15 | TGTGCCAGCAGTCCTCAAAACAGGGGTCGGAATGAGCAGTTCTTC | CASSPQNRGRNEQFF
- | TRBJ2-3 | TRBV20-1 | - | 15 | TGCAGTGCTAGGGGTGCGGCACCATACACAGATACGCAGTATTTT | CSARGAAPYTDTQYF
few | TRBJ2-5 | TRBV7-9 | TRBD2 | 17 | TGTGCCAGCAGCTTACTAAGGGCCAGCGGGAGTCAAGAGACCCAGTACTTC | CASSLLRASGSQETQYF
many | TRBJ2-3 | TRBV29-1 | - | 12 | TGCAGCGTTGCTAGGGGCACAGATACGCAGTATTTT | CSVARGTDTQYF
many | TRBJ2-1 | TRBV3-1 | TRBD2 | 16 | TGTGCCAGCAGCCAGGGGCCGGGACTAGCGGCCAATGAGCAGTTCTTC | CASSQGPGLAANEQFF
- | TRBJ2-1 | TRBV5-8 | - | 13 | TGTGCCAGCAGCCCTGACTATATCAATGAGCAGTTCTTC | CASSPDYINEQFF
- | TRBJ2-7 | TRBV30 | TRBD1 | 15 | TGTGCCTGGAGTGTACGGGGACAGGGTGGACACGAGCAGTACTTC | CAWSVRGQGGHEQYF
many | TRBJ2-1 | TRBV27 | TRBD2 | 14 | TGTGCCAGCAGTATCCGGGAGGGGCGCAATGAGCAGTTCTTC | CASSIREGRNEQFF
few | TRBJ2-3 | TRBV20-1 | - | 15 | TGCAGTGCTAGATCAGGATCAACTAGCACAGATACGCAGTATTTT | CSARSGSTSTDTQYF
few | TRBJ1-3 | TRBV20-1 | - | 13 | TGCAGTGCTAGGGGTGACATGCCAAACACCATATATTTT | CSARGDMPNTIYF
few | TRBJ1-2 | TRBV20-1 | TRBD1 | 16 | TGCAGTGCTAGACCCCACCCAGGACAGGTCCACTATGGCTACACCTTC | CSARPHPGQVHYGYTF
- | TRBJ1-1 | TRBV27 | TRBD1 | 15 | TGTGCCAGCAGAGACGGGACAGGGGGTAACACTGAAGCTTTCTTT | CASRDGTGGNTEAFF
many | TRBJ1-1 | TRBV28 | - | 11 | TGTGCCAGCAGTTTAACAGGGAGAGCTTTCTTT | CASSLTGRAFF
few | TRBJ2-4 | TRBV20-1 | - | 15 | TGCAGTGCTAGATCTGGGCCGGCTAGCAAAAACATTCAGTACTTC | CSARSGPASKNIQYF
many | TRBJ2-5 | TRBV11-2 | TRBD2 | 16 | TGTGCCAGCAGCTTATCTGGCGGGAGGGCCATAGAGACCCAGTACTTC | CASSLSGGRAIETQYF
many | TRBJ2-7 | TRBV7-2 | TRBD1 | 16 | TGTGCCAGCAGCAGGCAATCAGGGGGTGAACGCTACGAGCAGTACTTC | CASSRQSGGERYEQYF
- | TRBJ2-1 | TRBV30 | - | 13 | TGTGCCTGGAGGGGACCGGACAGCAATGAGCAGTTCTTC | CAWRGPDSNEQFF
- | TRBJ2-1 | TRBV9 | TRBD2 | 15 | TGTGCCAGCAGCAAGGCCGGGACTAGCGACGGTGAGCAGTTCTTC | CASSKAGTSDGEQFF
- | TRBJ1-1 | TRBV20-1 | - | 12 | TGCAGTGCCCGGCCGACTTACACTGAAGCTTTCTTT | CSARPTYTEAFF
few | TRBJ1-2 | TRBV6-1 | - | 12 | TGTGCCAGCAGGAGTGGCGACTATGGCTACACCTTC | CASRSGDYGYTF
few | TRBJ1-2 | TRBV4-1 | - | 17 | TGCGCCAGCAGCCAACGGGAGGGGTCGGTCGCTAACTATGGCTACACCTTC | CASSQREGSVANYGYTF
few | TRBJ2-5 | TRBV29-1 | - | 10 | TGCAGCGTTGCAGGGGAGACCCAGTACTTC | CSVAGETQYF
- | TRBJ1-6 | TRBV6-1 | - | 13 | TGTGCCAGCAGCATGGATGTTGATTCACCCCTCCACTTT | CASSMDVDSPLHF
few | TRBJ2-5 | TRBV24-1 | TRBD2 | 17 | TGTGCCACCAGTGACCCTGAGGCTAGCGGTTCCCAAGAGACCCAGTACTTC | CATSDPEASGSQETQYF
few | TRBJ2-7 | TRBV20-1 | TRBD2 | 15 | TGCAGTGCTAGAGTCCCTAGCGGGCACACCTACGAGCAGTACTTC | CSARVPSGHTYEQYF
many | TRBJ2-7 | TRBV12-3/TRBV12-4 | - | 14 | TGTGCCAGCAGTTCGGGCCCCGTCCCTTACGAGCAGTACTTC | CASSSGPVPYEQYF
- | TRBJ2-1 | TRBV24-1 | TRBD2 | 20 | TGTGCCACCAGTGAACCGGGACTAGCGGGAGGTTTGGGTACCGGCGATGAGCAGTTCTTC | CATSEPGLAGGLGTGDEQFF
few | TRBJ1-2 | TRBV29-1 | - | 11 | TGCAGCGACGGACAGAACTATGGCTACACCTTC | CSDGQNYGYTF